This is a list of T cell receptor beta chains from one sample in a study of cytomegalovirus exposure and HLA in healthy donors. Measured with immunoSEQ multiplex PCR; TCRdb has only the in-frame clones, and not every one. The sample has roughly 260,000 clones, roughly 89% seen once. Sample: PBMCs. These receptors were obtained from a woman aged 18-29 years in good health and CMV-seronegative. CDR3s include the opening cysteine and the closing phenylalanine or tryptophan. The D gene is left open where the match is weak. Clone size is stated in some rows and not others, as once, few, many or a class when expanded.

J: TRBJ2-2; V: TRBV9; size: once; D: -; CDR3: CASSFSRGMTGELFF; DNA: TGTGCCAGCAGCTTTAGTCGGGGGATGACCGGGGAGCTGTTTTTT
J: TRBJ1-6; V: TRBV5-1; size: few; D: TRBD1; CDR3: CASSGGQSINSPLHF; DNA: TGCGCCAGCAGCGGGGGACAGTCAATTAATTCACCCCTCCACTTT
J: TRBJ2-7; V: TRBV7-8; size: once; D: -; CDR3: CASSLESGSSYEQYF; DNA: TGTGCCAGCAGCCTAGAATCAGGATCATCCTACGAGCAGTACTTC
J: TRBJ1-1; V: TRBV7-9; size: -; D: TRBD1; CDR3: CASSLTGGANTEAFF; DNA: TGTGCCAGCAGCCTAACAGGGGGCGCGAACACTGAAGCTTTCTTT
J: TRBJ2-1; V: TRBV6-5; size: -; D: TRBD1; CDR3: CASSYPGQVPFF; DNA: TGTGCCAGCAGTTACCCCGGACAGGTTCCCTTCTTC
J: TRBJ2-5; V: TRBV7-6; size: -; D: TRBD2; CDR3: CASSFNMRTSGQETQYF; DNA: TGTGCCAGCAGCTTTAATATGAGGACTAGCGGTCAAGAGACCCAGTACTTC
J: TRBJ2-3; V: TRBV6-1; size: once; D: TRBD1; CDR3: CASSVQGNTDTQYF; DNA: TGTGCCAGCAGTGTACAGGGGAACACAGATACGCAGTATTTT
J: TRBJ1-2; V: TRBV6-5; size: -; D: TRBD1; CDR3: CASRPALDRYTGYTF; DNA: TGTGCCAGCAGACCCGCCCTGGACAGGTACACTGGCTACACCTTC
J: TRBJ1-1; V: TRBV29-1; size: -; D: -; CDR3: CSVDSLTGPAEAFF; DNA: TGCAGCGTTGATTCCCTCACAGGCCCGGCTGAAGCTTTCTTT
J: TRBJ2-7; V: TRBV11-2; size: -; D: TRBD1; CDR3: CASSKTGTYEQYF; DNA: TGTGCCAGCAGCAAGACAGGGACCTACGAGCAGTACTTC
J: TRBJ2-2; V: TRBV4-3; size: -; D: TRBD1; CDR3: CASSQNPGGARYTGELFF; DNA: TGCGCCAGCAGCCAGAACCCAGGGGGCGCCCGGTACACCGGGGAGCTGTTTTTT
J: TRBJ1-2; V: TRBV7-9; size: -; D: -; CDR3: CASRRTRDNYGYTF; DNA: TGTGCCAGCCGGAGGACGCGAGATAACTATGGCTACACCTTC
J: TRBJ1-6; V: TRBV19; size: -; D: -; CDR3: CASSITRTKKGNSPLHF; DNA: TGTGCCAGTAGTATAACCCGGACAAAGAAGGGGAATTCACCCCTCCACTTT
J: TRBJ2-3; V: TRBV7-3; size: -; D: -; CDR3: CASSFVANTDTQYF; DNA: TGTGCCAGCAGCTTCGTCGCTAACACAGATACGCAGTATTTT
J: TRBJ1-5; V: TRBV2; size: -; D: -; CDR3: CASNGQNQPQHF; DNA: TGTGCCAGCAACGGACAAAATCAGCCCCAGCATTTT
J: TRBJ2-7; V: TRBV9; size: -; D: -; CDR3: CASSVEPGGYEQYF; DNA: TGTGCCAGCAGCGTAGAGCCAGGAGGCTACGAGCAGTACTTC
J: TRBJ2-2; V: TRBV30; size: once; D: -; CDR3: CAWSVQGPGELFF; DNA: TGTGCCTGGAGTGTACAGGGTCCCGGGGAGCTGTTTTTT
J: TRBJ2-5; V: TRBV5-1; size: -; D: -; CDR3: CASSADKEETQYF; DNA: TGCGCCAGCAGCGCCGACAAAGAAGAGACCCAGTACTTC
J: TRBJ2-7; V: TRBV7-9; size: -; D: -; CDR3: CASSNSVVYEQYF; DNA: TGTGCCAGCAGCAATTCAGTGGTCTACGAGCAGTACTTC
J: TRBJ2-3; V: TRBV5-4; size: -; D: TRBD2; CDR3: CASSPGASGVTDTQYF; DNA: TGTGCCAGCAGCCCCGGGGCTAGCGGGGTCACAGATACGCAGTATTTT
J: TRBJ1-1; V: TRBV10-3; size: -; D: -; CDR3: CAISEGVNTEAFF; DNA: TGTGCCATCAGTGAAGGGGTTAACACTGAAGCTTTCTTT
J: TRBJ2-7; V: TRBV11-2; size: once; D: TRBD2; CDR3: CASSTLAGGRGEQYF; DNA: TGTGCCAGCAGCACCCTAGCGGGGGGCAGAGGCGAGCAGTACTTC
J: TRBJ2-1; V: TRBV27; size: -; D: TRBD2; CDR3: CASSPGLATYNEQFF; DNA: TGTGCCAGCAGTCCGGGACTAGCGACCTACAATGAGCAGTTCTTC